The entry below gives a single TCR beta chain sequence along with its context. Its specificity is unknown. Donors counted as nominally healthy when sampled, yet unrecorded immune exposures were likely. Per germline, CDR1 LNHNV and CDR2 YYDKDF (reference sequence). The CDR3 sequence is 17 residues long. Trimming removed 1 base at V and 1 base at J, with 16 bases between. The data originate from a study of cytomegalovirus exposure and HLA in healthy donors. Primers included in the PCR were 60 Vbeta and 13 Jbeta primers. Authors' data handling: Unique TCR beta chains totaled some 80 million in a later count, with around 10 million of them shared. Produced via immunoSEQ multiplex PCR; TCRdb's table is partial and in-frame only. Clonal size and the V and J genes are those of that table, whereas D and trimming came from the DNA. The sample records around 200,000 clones, about four fifths being singletons.

Study results and limitations: Cytomegalovirus-associated status was assigned to roughly 160 TCR beta chains. The HLA-A and HLA-B alleles of most subjects were reportedly predicted accurately from TCR beta sequences.

The chain links TRBV15 to TRBJ1-1; a weak D match, TRBD1 (6 bases). This receptor was obtained from a woman between 50 and 59 years old in good health and CMV-seropositive. The material sequenced was PBMCs. The CDR3 region is CATSRGSQGWRNTEAFF. Here the CDR3 DNA reads TGTGCCACCAGCAGAGGGTCTCAGGGGTGGAGGAACACTGAAGCTTTCTTT.